This TCR beta chain was sequenced during a study of blood T cell repertoires in COVID-19. Study-wide context: Sites in the United States, Italy and Spain provided acute and convalescent COVID-19 samples. Sample material is recorded as cDNA or gDNA derived from T cells, B-cell-depleted T cells, or PBMCs.

Per the original data handling: From reference gene primer amplification, estimates of nucleated cell counts were derived. TCRdb keeps only in-frame clones here, not all; method: immunoSEQ multiplex PCR. V and J calls plus clone size are reproduced from that table; the DNA served to infer D and trimming. Of fewer than 75,000 clones listed, roughly nine tenths are singletons. The CDR3 has 14 residues. Germline loops: CDR1 LGHNA, CDR2 YSLEER. Trimming removed 1 base from V and 2 bases from J, with 9 bases in between. The receptor comes from a man aged 45-65 years with active COVID-19. The chain employs TRBV4-3 and TRBJ2-7; possible D gene TRBD1, 5 bases. Material for sequencing was peripheral blood. As DNA, the CDR3 is TGCGCCAGCAGCCAAGCGACAGAAGCCTACGAGCAGTACTTC. Translation gives CASSQATEAYEQYF.